This T cell receptor beta chain was found in a study of T cell responses to AZD1222 COVID-19 vaccine. V lost 5 bases to trimming and J lost 5 bases, with 19 bases between them. There are 16 residues in the CDR3. Germline-derived CDR1 and CDR2 are SGHVS and FNYEAQ. Produced via immunoSEQ multiplex PCR; TCRdb's table is partial and in-frame only. This sample carries 100,000 or so clones, around 96% of them seen once, and the ten largest clones take roughly 2%. Material: peripheral blood, obtained on day 0 of AZD1222 vaccination. This receptor was taken from an adult in good health. The rearrangement uses TRBV7-6 and TRBJ2-1; D is undetermined. CDR3 sequence (DNA): TGTGCCAGCAGCCGCCCATTTCCCCCCTATAACAATGAGCAGTTCTTC. Residues: CASSRPFPPYNNEQFF.